The rows below give T cell receptor beta chains drawn from one sample of a study of beta chain features in type 1 diabetes. Produced via immunoSEQ multiplex PCR; TCRdb's table is partial and in-frame only. The sample lists under 350,000 clones, roughly a quarter seen once, with about 0.011% in the top ten. Sample: naive CD4+ T cells from blood. These receptors were obtained from a woman aged 30 to 39 with type 1 diabetes. The CDR3 runs from the conserved cysteine through the conserved F or W. A D gene is named only where the DNA matches it firmly. The size entry is marked missing in some rows and otherwise reads once, few, many or a size class.

cdr3_nt | cdr3_aa | j_call | v_call | clone_size | d_call
TGTGCCAGCAGCGTAGGTGAGTCCTACAATGAGCAGTTCTTC | CASSVGESYNEQFF | TRBJ2-1 | TRBV9 | few | .
TGTGCCTGCTCTCAGCGAAATCAGCCCCAGCATTTT | CACSQRNQPQHF | TRBJ1-5 | TRBV30 | . | .
TGTGCCAGCAGCGTAGACAGGGGTAATGAAAAACTGTTTTTT | CASSVDRGNEKLFF | TRBJ1-4 | TRBV9 | few | TRBD1
TGTGCCAGCAGCTTGGGACGGACAAACACTGAAGCTTTCTTT | CASSLGRTNTEAFF | TRBJ1-1 | TRBV5-4 | few | .
TGTGCCAGCAGGGATCCCGGCAGGGCGCGCCCCCAGTTCTTC | CASRDPGRARPQFF | TRBJ2-1 | TRBV27 | . | .
TGCAGCGTACTTGGACAGGGAGAAGGAGCTAATGAAAAACTGTTTTTT | CSVLGQGEGANEKLFF | TRBJ1-4 | TRBV29-1 | few | TRBD1
TGTGCCACCAGCATACCCGGGACAGCGTCCTACGAGCAGTACTTC | CATSIPGTASYEQYF | TRBJ2-7 | TRBV15 | . | TRBD1
TGTGCCAGCAGTTTAGCGGGGAGCTCCTACGAGCAGTACTTC | CASSLAGSSYEQYF | TRBJ2-7 | TRBV27 | few | .
TGTGCCAGCCTAGGACTAGCGGGAGCTAATGAGCAGTTCTTC | CASLGLAGANEQFF | TRBJ2-1 | TRBV2 | . | TRBD2
TGTGCCAGTTCCGAGGAGAACCAAGAGACCCAGTACTTC | CASSEENQETQYF | TRBJ2-5 | TRBV19 | . | .
TGTGCCAGTAGTATAGTAGCGGGAGAGTCCGAGCAGTACTTC | CASSIVAGESEQYF | TRBJ2-7 | TRBV19 | . | TRBD2
TGTGCCAGCTCACCCTGGTCCGGGTCTAACACTGAAGCTTTCTTT | CASSPWSGSNTEAFF | TRBJ1-1 | TRBV18 | few | .
TGTGCCAGCAGCTTACAATACGAGCAGTACTTC | CASSLQYEQYF | TRBJ2-7 | TRBV5-6 | few | .
TGTGCCAGCAAGCCCGGACTGCCGCAAGAGACCCAGTACTTC | CASKPGLPQETQYF | TRBJ2-5 | TRBV2 | . | .
TGTGCCAGTAGTATGGGGCTTGTCAATCAGCCCCAGCATTTT | CASSMGLVNQPQHF | TRBJ1-5 | TRBV19 | . | .
TGTGCCAGCAGCATAGGGCGACTAGCGTCTGAGCAGTTCTTC | CASSIGRLASEQFF | TRBJ2-1 | TRBV11-3 | . | TRBD2
TGTGCCAGTACCCCTAGCGGGAGGTCCTACGAGCAGTACTTC | CASTPSGRSYEQYF | TRBJ2-7 | TRBV28 | once | TRBD2
TGTGCCAGCAGCCCACCCCAGGGCTACGCCAAGTTCTTC | CASSPPQGYAKFF | TRBJ2-4 | TRBV5-6 | . | .
TGTGCCAGCAGCTTAACTAGCGGGTACTACAATGAGCAGTTCTTC | CASSLTSGYYNEQFF | TRBJ2-1 | TRBV7-3 | . | TRBD2
TGCAGCGTTGAGGGACTAGCGGGCTCCGATACGCAGTATTTT | CSVEGLAGSDTQYF | TRBJ2-3 | TRBV29-1 | few | TRBD2
TGCAGCGTAGGGACAGGGATTAATCAGCCCCAGCATTTT | CSVGTGINQPQHF | TRBJ1-5 | TRBV29-1 | few | TRBD1
TGTGCCAGCAGCACCGGGGGAAGCACAGATACGCAGTATTTT | CASSTGGSTDTQYF | TRBJ2-3 | TRBV7-8 | . | .
TGTGCCAGCAGCTTAGGTTCGGCAGGCCATCAGCCCCAGCATTTT | CASSLGSAGHQPQHF | TRBJ1-5 | TRBV7-6 | . | .
TGTGCCAGCAGCTTAGGCAGTACCGGGGAGCTGTTTTTT | CASSLGSTGELFF | TRBJ2-2 | TRBV11-2 | . | .
TGTGCCTACGGACAGGGTTTCGATCAGCCCCAGCATTTT | CAYGQGFDQPQHF | TRBJ1-5 | TRBV30 | few | TRBD1
TGTGCCAGCAGTCGTACAGGGGGCGGGGTATACGAGCAGTACTTC | CASSRTGGGVYEQYF | TRBJ2-7 | TRBV7-3 | . | TRBD1
TGTGCCAGCAGCCCAAGCGGGACCTCCTACAATGAGCAGTTCTTC | CASSPSGTSYNEQFF | TRBJ2-1 | TRBV9 | few | TRBD2
TGCGCCAGCAGCACGGCCGGGACAGGGTTTTTCGAGACCCAGTACTTC | CASSTAGTGFFETQYF | TRBJ2-5 | TRBV5-1 | . | TRBD1
TGTGCCAGCAACAGGGGGCAGTTGGCAGATACGCAGTATTTT | CASNRGQLADTQYF | TRBJ2-3 | TRBV19 | few | TRBD1
TGTGCCAGCAGCCCGCGGACTAGGGGCTACGAGCAGTACTTC | CASSPRTRGYEQYF | TRBJ2-7 | TRBV9 | . | TRBD2
TGTGCCAGTAGTACTCAGGGTCTGGGTGAGCAGTTCTTC | CASSTQGLGEQFF | TRBJ2-1 | TRBV19 | . | .